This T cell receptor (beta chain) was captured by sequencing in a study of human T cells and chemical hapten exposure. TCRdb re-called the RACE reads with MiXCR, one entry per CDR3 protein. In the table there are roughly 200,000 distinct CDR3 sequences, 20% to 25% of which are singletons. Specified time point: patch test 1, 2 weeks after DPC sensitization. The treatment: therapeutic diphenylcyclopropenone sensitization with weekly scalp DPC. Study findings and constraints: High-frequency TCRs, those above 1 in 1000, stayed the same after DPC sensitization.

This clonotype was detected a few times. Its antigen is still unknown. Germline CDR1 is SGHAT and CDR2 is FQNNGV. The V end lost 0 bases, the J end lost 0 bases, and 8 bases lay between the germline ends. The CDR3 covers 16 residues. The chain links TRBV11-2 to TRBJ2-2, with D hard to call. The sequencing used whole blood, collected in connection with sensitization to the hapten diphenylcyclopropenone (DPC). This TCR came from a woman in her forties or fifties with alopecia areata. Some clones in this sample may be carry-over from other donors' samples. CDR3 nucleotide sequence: TGTGCCAGCAGCTTAGATCTTGGAGCGAACACCGGGGAGCTGTTTTTT. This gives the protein CASSLDLGANTGELFF.